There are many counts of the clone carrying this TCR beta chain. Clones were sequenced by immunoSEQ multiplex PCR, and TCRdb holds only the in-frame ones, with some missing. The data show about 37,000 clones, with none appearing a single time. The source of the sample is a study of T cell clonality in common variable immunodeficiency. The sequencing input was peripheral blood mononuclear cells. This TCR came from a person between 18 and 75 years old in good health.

The part of the CDR3 DNA that was read is TGCGCCAGCAGTTCCGGACAGGGCCCTAGCCGGGAGACC. Encoded protein: CASSSGQGPSRET. The full CDR3 protein reads CASSSGQGPSRETQYF. The gene calls are TRBV5-1 and TRBJ2-5, with 8 bases lining up with TRBD1. The DNA ends 3 residues before the CDR3 does, and the rest of the CDR3 is filled in from the germline J gene. V lost 5 bases and J lost 5; bases outside the gene matches: 14. The CDR3 runs 16 residues. The germline V gene encodes CDR1 SGHRS and CDR2 YFSETQ.